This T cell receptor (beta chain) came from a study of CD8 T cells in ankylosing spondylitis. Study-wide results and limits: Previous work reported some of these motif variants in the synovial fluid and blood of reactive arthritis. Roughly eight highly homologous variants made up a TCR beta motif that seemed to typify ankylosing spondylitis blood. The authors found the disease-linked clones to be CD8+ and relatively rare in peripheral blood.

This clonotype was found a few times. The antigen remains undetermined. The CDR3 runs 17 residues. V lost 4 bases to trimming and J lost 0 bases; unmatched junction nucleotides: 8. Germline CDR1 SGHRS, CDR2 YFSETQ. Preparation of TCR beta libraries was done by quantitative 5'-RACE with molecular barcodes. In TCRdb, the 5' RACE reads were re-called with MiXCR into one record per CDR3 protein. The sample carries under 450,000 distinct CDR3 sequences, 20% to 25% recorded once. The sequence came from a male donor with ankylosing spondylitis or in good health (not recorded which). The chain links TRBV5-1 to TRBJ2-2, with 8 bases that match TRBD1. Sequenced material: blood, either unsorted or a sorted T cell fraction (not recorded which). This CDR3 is CASSPNRGETNTGELFF. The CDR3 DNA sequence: TGCGCCAGCAGCCCAAACAGGGGGGAAACGAACACCGGGGAGCTGTTTTTT. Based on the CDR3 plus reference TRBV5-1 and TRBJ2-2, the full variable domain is KAGVTQTPRYLIKTRGQQVTLSCSPISGHRSVSWYQQTPGQGLQFLFEYFSETQRNKGNFPGRFSGRQFSNSRSEMNVSTLELGDSALYLCASSPNRGETNTGELFFGEGSRLTVL.